This paragraph covers one TCR beta chain sequence. The antigen is unknown. cDNA libraries of TCR beta carried unique molecular identifiers. The authors obtained roughly 0.5 million cDNA molecules from roughly 1.1 to 9.2 million T cells. TCRdb ran MiXCR on the PCR reads and lists one entry per CDR3 protein. Of some 700,000 distinct CDR3 sequences listed, 55% to 60% are singletons. The CDR3 extends over 14 amino acids. V lost 5 bases and J lost 2, with 12 bases in between. CDR1 is SGHKS, CDR2 YYEKEE, per germline (reference sequence). These data belong to a study of post-analysis software for immune sequencing data. Across the whole study: Relapsing-remitting, secondary progressive and progressive-relapsing multiple sclerosis were all included among the disease courses. Points from the study as a whole: Comparison of patients with controls showed about 5 TRBV segments more frequent in patients, TRBV5-6, TRBV5-1 and TRBV20-1 among them. Controls showed significantly higher normalized Chao1 diversity than did multiple sclerosis patients.

V usage is TRBV5-5 and J usage is TRBJ2-3, with D hard to call. Sequencing was performed on blood. This sequence was found in a girl aged 2 to 9 with multiple sclerosis. The CDR3 nucleotides read TGTGCCAGCAGTAGCAGGACCTTCACAGATACGCAGTATTTT. Translation: CASSSRTFTDTQYF.